There are a few counts of the clone carrying this T cell receptor (beta chain). The sample is drawn from a study of T cells after yellow fever vaccination. Germline V gene data show CDR1 as SQVTM and CDR2 as ANQGSEA. This CDR3 has 13 residues. With 4 bases clipped from V and 3 bases from J, the junction kept 4 bases outside the gene matches. TCRdb reprocessed the 5' RACE reads via MiXCR and lists one record per CDR3 protein. Found here are just under 600,000 distinct CDR3 sequences, roughly 12% of them singletons; the top ten hold roughly an eighth. This TCR was sampled from a young man who received the YFV17D yellow fever vaccine. The chain carries TRBV29-1 and TRBJ2-7, with 9 positions matching TRBD2. The specimen was PBMCs, collected on the day of the yellow fever booster vaccination. The CDR3 here is CSVVVAGVYEQYF. CDR3 sequence (DNA): TGCAGCGTTGTAGTAGCGGGAGTCTACGAGCAGTACTTC.